This T cell receptor (beta chain) was documented in a study of cytomegalovirus exposure and HLA in healthy donors. General study findings and limits: Across donors, presence/absence analyses took sequencing depth to be roughly uniform. Earlier analysis yielded a pattern in which most TCR beta V segments were productive about 90% or about 30% of the time. Among donors in an Asian-associated ancestry cluster, a later analysis reportedly found fewer N-insertions than the roughly 610-donor mean.

The PCR ran on 60 Vbeta and 13 Jbeta primers. Only in-frame clones appear in the TCRdb table, and some are missing; sequencing was by immunoSEQ multiplex PCR. In all, the sample yields 110,000 to 150,000 clones. This CDR3 is built from 14 residues. Germline lookup yields CDR1 SGHTA and CDR2 FQGTGA. V shed 5 bases and J shed 1 base, with 10 bases lying between them. Comment on this clone: Its antigen is still unknown.

Donors showed nominal health when sampled, although they likely had unrecorded immune exposures. This TCR derives from a woman aged 18-35 years in good health and CMV-seronegative. This rearrangement joins TRBV7-3 to TRBJ2-3; TRBD1 is a possible D gene (5 bases). The sequencing sample was made of PBMCs. The CDR3 coding sequence is TGTGCCAGCAGCCTGGGGCCTCGCACAGATACGCAGTATTTT. It specifies CASSLGPRTDTQYF.